The 30 T cell receptor beta chains given below trace back to one sample, sequenced in a study of breast tumors, draining lymph nodes, adjacent tissues. TCRdb ran MiXCR on the multiplex PCR reads and lists one entry per CDR3 protein. The repertoire holds over 200,000 distinct CDR3 sequences, roughly a third seen once, with roughly 3.5% in the top ten. Samples came from axillary lymph nodes draining the breast cancer. Sequencing was done on a sample of axillary lymph node tissue. Receptor source: a female donor with breast cancer. Some clones in this sample may be carry-over from other donors' samples.

This clonotype was detected ten times or more. This chain uses TRBV25-1 with TRBJ1-3; the D gene is possibly TRBD1 (5 bases). This CDR3 spans 12 amino acids. Germline values: CDR1 MGHDK, CDR2 SYGVNS. With 7 bases removed from V and 8 bases from J, the gap between germline ends came to 12 bases. CDR3 nucleotide sequence: TGTGCCAGCATCGTCAAGGGGTACACCATATATTTT. It specifies CASIVKGYTIYF.

The J gene is TRBJ1-5, the V gene TRBV7-9; the match to TRBD1 covers 9 bases. The trim removed 4 bases at V and 4 bases at J, leaving 5 bases unmatched. Germline CDR1 reads SEHNR; CDR2 reads FQNEAQ (reference sequence). This CDR3 is built from 15 residues. CDR3 region: CASSWGQGPNQPQHF. In DNA form, the CDR3 reads TGTGCCAGCAGCTGGGGACAGGGCCCAAATCAGCCCCAGCATTTT.

This sequence joins TRBV11-2 and TRBJ2-1; weak D call: TRBD1 (5 bases). Trimming shortened V by 5 bases and J by 4 bases, and 9 bases separated the two germline ends. Germline V gene sequence: CDR1 SGHAT, CDR2 FQNNGV. The CDR3 consists of 13 residues. In DNA form, the CDR3 reads TGTGCCAGCAGCCCCCGACAGTACAATGAGCAGTTCTTC. Its translation: CASSPRQYNEQFF.

This clonotype was observed a single time. V gene TRBV5-6 combines with J gene TRBJ2-2; 7 nucleotides agree with TRBD1. Germline CDR1 is SGHDT and CDR2 is YYEEEE. V was pared by 6 bases and J by 0 bases, with 11 bases of the junction left unmatched. There are 17 residues in the CDR3. In DNA form, the CDR3 reads TGTGCCAGCAACTTTATTTCGGGGACAGCGAACACCGGGGAGCTGTTTTTT. This translates into CASNFISGTANTGELFF.

This clonotype was recorded at least ten times. The V call is TRBV20-1, the J call TRBJ1-5, with D uncertain. Germline lookup yields CDR1 DFQATT and CDR2 SNEGSKA (reference sequence). V dropped 0 bases and J dropped 2 bases, with 8 bases sitting between them. This CDR3 is built from 14 residues. CDR3 sequence (DNA): TGCAGTGCTAGAGAGCCCGTCGGCAATCAGCCCCAGCATTTT. The encoded protein is CSAREPVGNQPQHF.

V usage is TRBV3-1 and J usage is TRBJ2-1; the D gene is possibly TRBD2 (7 bases). The CDR3 has 14 residues. With 8 bases removed from V and 7 bases from J, the gap between germline ends came to 18 bases. From germline, CDR1 is LGHDT and CDR2 YNNKEL (reference sequence). The CDR3 DNA reads as TGTGCCAGCTCCCCGGGGGGCTTGGAGAATGAGCAGTTCTTC. This encodes CASSPGGLENEQFF.

In regard to this clonotype: The junction and the germline gene differ at one end; a read error may be behind it. V and J are TRBV6-5 and TRBJ2-5; TRBD1 matches 8 bases. Germline loops: CDR1 MNHEY, CDR2 SVGAGI. The CDR3 totals 14 residues. The CDR3 DNA is TGTGCCAGCACCCCGGACAGGGCGAGGGAGACCCAGTGCTTC. Residues: CASTPDRARETQCF.

The chain carries TRBV5-1 and TRBJ1-2; 8 positions match TRBD1. CDR3 length: 13 residues. Per germline, CDR1 SGHRS and CDR2 YFSETQ. V was clipped by 6 bases and J by 8 bases; unmatched bases: 9. The CDR3, as DNA: TGCGCCAGCATGATGGACAGGGATCGAGGCTACACCTTC. Translating it yields CASMMDRDRGYTF.

Ten or more counts support this clonotype. CDR3 nucleotide sequence: TGTGCCAGCAGTTCACAAGTCCCCTGCGAAGAGCCCAAACAAGAAATCCACACAGATACGCAGTATTTT. Amino acid sequence: CASSSQVPCEEPKQEIHTDTQYF. V gene TRBV12-3 or TRBV12-4 combines with J gene TRBJ2-3; the D is unclear. Trimming left V 4 bases short and J 2 bases short, with 37 bases between. This CDR3 region has 23 residues.

This clonotype was seen ten or more times. The V and J genes are TRBV11-2 and TRBJ2-3, with D tentatively TRBD1 (6 bases). V was cut by 3 bases and J by 2 bases, with 9 bases left in between. CDR1 SGHAT and CDR2 FQNNGV come from the germline V gene. This CDR3 has 14 amino acids. The CDR3 sequence is CASSLDSYTDTQYF. In nucleotides, the CDR3 is TGTGCCAGCAGCTTGGACAGTTACACAGATACGCAGTATTTT.

This clonotype was counted at least ten times. This chain joins TRBV7-8 and TRBJ2-7; TRBD1 aligns across 9 bases. Germline CDR1 reads SGHVS; CDR2 reads FQNEAQ. The CDR3 extends over 12 amino acids. The V gene end was trimmed by 9 bases and the J gene end by 3 bases; junction bases not matched to a gene: 3. The CDR3 DNA reads TGTGCCAGTGGACAGGGGAACTACGAGCAGTACTTC. It yields the protein CASGQGNYEQYF. The variable domain in full, completed from reference TRBV7-8 and TRBJ2-7, reads GAGVSQSPRYKVAKRGQDVALRCDPISGHVSLFWYQQALGQGPEFLTYFQNEAQLDKSGLPSDRFFAERPEGSVSTLKIQRTQQEDSAVYLCASGQGNYEQYFGPGTRLTVT.

This clonotype was recorded at least ten times. V usage is TRBV19 and J usage is TRBJ2-2, with 9 bases that match TRBD1. This CDR3 contains 14 residues. Trimming cost V 9 bases and J 4 bases; bases outside gene matches: 6. CDR1 is LNHDA and CDR2 is SQIVND in the germline V gene (reference sequence). CDR3 region: CASRGDRATGELFF. CDR3 DNA sequence: TGTGCCAGCAGGGGGGACAGGGCCACCGGGGAGCTGTTTTTT.

This clonotype was counted a single time. The CDR3 end shows no conserved phenylalanine or tryptophan, and so a read error is likely. The DNA is omitted, as the CDR3 cannot be located on it reliably, and the CDR3 follows TCRdb's listing. The J gene is TRBJ1-2, the V gene TRBV10-3. The CDR3 is 9 amino acids long, termini counted. From germline, CDR1 is ENHRY and CDR2 SYGVKD. The CDR3 loop is CAISKSSTL.

This clonotype has at least ten counts. CDR3 coding DNA: TGCAGTGCTAGTTCGGGGCACTACGAGCAGTACTTC. As protein: CSASSGHYEQYF. The chain carries TRBV20-1 and TRBJ2-7, with D perhaps assigned TRBD1 or TRBD2 (5 bases each). CDR3 length equals 12 residues. Trimming shortened V by 3 bases and J by 3 bases, and 9 bases separated the two germline ends. Germline V gene sequence: CDR1 DFQATT, CDR2 SNEGSKA (reference sequence).

This clonotype has only a few counts. Since a much larger clone is just one base distant, this may be a read error. V and J are TRBV2 and TRBJ2-3; D remains ambiguous. This CDR3 spans 13 amino acids. CDR1 SNHLY and CDR2 FYNNEI come from the germline V gene. In DNA form, the CDR3 reads TGTGCCAACAGTAAAGGCCGCACAGATACGCAGTATTTT. Translated, it gives CANSKGRTDTQYF. Complete variable domain (other parts from reference TRBV2 and TRBJ2-3): EPEVTQTPSHQVTQMGQEVILRCVPISNHLYFYWYRQILGQKVEFLVSFYNNEISEKSEIFDDQFSVERPDGSNFTLKIRSTKLEDSAMYFCANSKGRTDTQYFGPGTRLTVL.

About this clonotype: One base away lies a much larger clone, so this may be a sequencing read error. This chain connects TRBV9 to TRBJ2-3; D is undetermined. This CDR3 is 13 amino acids long. Germline V CDR1 and CDR2: SGDLS, YYNGEE. V dropped 7 bases and J dropped 6 bases, with 15 bases sitting between them. This CDR3 reads CASPREGMDTQYF. In nucleotides, the CDR3 is TGTGCCAGCCCACGAGAAGGGATGGATACGCAGTATTTT.

V gene TRBV24-1 combines with J gene TRBJ1-5; tentatively, D is TRBD1 (6 bases). V lost 3 bases to trimming and J lost 9 bases, with 26 bases between them. This CDR3 is 18 amino acids long. Looked up from germline, CDR1 is KGHDR and CDR2 is SFDVKD. This CDR3 is CATSDAIGSTGGSRPQHF. Here the CDR3 DNA reads TGTGCCACCAGTGATGCGATTGGGAGCACCGGGGGCTCTCGGCCCCAGCATTTT.

The rearrangement uses TRBV7-8 and TRBJ1-5; D ambiguous. Germline CDR1 SGHVS, CDR2 FQNEAQ. Trimming took 2 bases from V and 3 from J, leaving 8 bases between them. The CDR3 totals 14 residues. CDR3 sequence reads: CASSLNVNNQPQHF. CDR3 coding DNA: TGTGCCAGCAGCTTAAATGTGAACAATCAGCCCCAGCATTTT.

V is TRBV19 and J is TRBJ1-2; no firm D call. V lost 6 bases and J lost 1, with 6 bases in between. CDR1 and CDR2 from the germline V gene are LNHDA and SQIVND (reference sequence). This CDR3 comprises 12 residues. CDR3 amino acids: CASREDNYGYTF. As DNA, the CDR3 is TGTGCCAGTAGAGAGGATAACTATGGCTACACCTTC.

The genes are TRBV6-1 and TRBJ2-1, with 14 bases matching TRBD2. The V segment lost 6 bases and the J segment 7 bases; nucleotides outside the gene matches: 8. The CDR3 is made up of 16 amino acids. Germline lookup yields CDR1 MNHNS and CDR2 SASEGT. The CDR3 DNA sequence: TGTGCCAGCAGACCGAGACTAGCGGGGGGGAAAAATGAGCAGTTCTTC. Its translation: CASRPRLAGGKNEQFF.

This clonotype was seen repeatedly, ten times or more. The CDR3 DNA is TGTGCCACGGGTGGTGGCAATCAGCCCCAGCATTTT. Protein product: CATGGGNQPQHF. The rearrangement joins TRBV10-3 to TRBJ1-5; D ambiguous. V lost 10 bases to trimming and J lost 2 bases, with 9 bases between them. The CDR3 spans 12 residues. The V gene's germline CDR1 is ENHRY and CDR2 SYGVKD.

This clonotype was counted many times. The V and J genes are TRBV24-1 and TRBJ1-5, with D hard to call. The CDR3 runs to 14 residues. V dropped 4 bases and J dropped 7 bases, with 13 bases sitting between them. Germline CDR1 reads KGHDR; CDR2 reads SFDVKD. This CDR3 is CATSEPGNFQPQHF. The CDR3 DNA reads TGTGCCACCAGTGAGCCGGGGAATTTCCAGCCCCAGCATTTT.

The chain recombines TRBV20-1 with TRBJ2-7; D ambiguous. V shed 6 bases and J shed 4 bases, with 13 bases lying between them. Germline V gene lookup returns CDR1 DFQATT and CDR2 SNEGSKA (reference sequence). This CDR3 comprises 12 residues. In DNA, the CDR3 is TGCAGTGCCACCAGTAAGGGATACGAGCAGTACTTC. Its translation: CSATSKGYEQYF.

This clonotype occurred many times. The genes are TRBV24-1 and TRBJ2-3; a weak D match, TRBD1 (5 bases). Germline V gene lookup returns CDR1 KGHDR and CDR2 SFDVKD. The V gene lost 3 bases and the J gene lost 3 bases, with 12 bases spanning the gap. This CDR3 region has 15 residues. The CDR3 loop reads CATSDRRRATDTQYF. The CDR3 DNA sequence: TGTGCCACCAGTGATCGGCGCAGGGCAACAGATACGCAGTATTTT.

There are many counts of this clonotype. V is TRBV20-1 and J is TRBJ2-7; TRBD2 matches 8 bases. The CDR3 length is 17 residues. J was trimmed by 4 bases and V by 1 base; bases with no gene match: 15. Per the germline V gene, CDR1 is DFQATT and CDR2 is SNEGSKA (reference sequence). CDR3 nucleotides: TGCAGTGCTAGAGGGAGTATCCTTACTAGCGGTTATTACGAGCAGTACTTC. Encoded protein: CSARGSILTSGYYEQYF.

As to this clonotype: A much larger clone differs by one base, so this may be a read error. The gene calls are TRBV6-6 and TRBJ2-5; 10 bases line up with TRBD2. Germline V CDR1 and CDR2: MNHNY, SVGAGI (reference sequence). This CDR3 contains 17 residues. The DNA of the CDR3 is TGTGCCAGCAGTTACTGGGCTAGCGGGAGATATAGAGAGGCCCAGTACTTC. As protein: CASSYWASGRYREAQYF.

The chain uses TRBV2 and TRBJ2-7; D ambiguous. Trimming pared 4 bases from V and 3 bases from J, leaving 13 bases between. This CDR3 contains 14 residues. Germline V gives CDR1 SNHLY, CDR2 FYNNEI. The CDR3 loop reads CASSARESLYEQYF. In DNA form, the CDR3 reads TGTGCCAGCAGTGCTAGAGAATCCCTCTACGAGCAGTACTTC.

This chain uses TRBV2 with TRBJ1-6; the D gene is possibly TRBD1 (6 bases). Germline V gives CDR1 SNHLY, CDR2 FYNNEI. CDR3 length: 14 residues. The V end lost 4 bases, the J end lost 10 bases, and 14 bases lay between the germline ends. CDR3 in amino acids: CASSVARGVSPLHF. CDR3 nucleotides: TGTGCCAGCAGTGTGGCCAGGGGCGTCTCACCCCTCCACTTT.

The table lists this clonotype with many counts. The chain employs TRBV25-1 and TRBJ2-3, with D perhaps matching TRBD2 (5 bases). CDR1 is MGHDK, CDR2 SYGVNS, per germline. Deletions cut 1 base from V and 2 bases from J, with 10 bases between. This CDR3 has 15 amino acids. CDR3 loop: CASSEFQRDTDTQYF. Written as DNA, the CDR3 is TGTGCCAGCAGTGAATTCCAGAGGGACACAGATACGCAGTATTTT.

Many counts were recorded for this clonotype. The chain employs TRBV12-3 or TRBV12-4 and TRBJ2-1; D not certain. The germline V and J ends were trimmed by 6 bases and 2 bases, with 11 bases remaining between them. The CDR3 runs 14 residues. CDR3 sequence reads: CASSPYNPYNEQFF. The CDR3, as DNA: TGTGCCAGCAGCCCCTATAATCCCTACAATGAGCAGTTCTTC.